This is a list of T cell receptor beta chains from one sample in a study of Ad26.COV2.S vaccination and SARS-CoV-2 variants. Clones were sequenced by immunoSEQ multiplex PCR, and TCRdb holds only the in-frame ones, with some missing. Here the sample spans approximately 450,000 clones, over 75% being singletons. The sequencing used peripheral blood, collected in a trial of Ad26.COV2.S vaccine versus placebo. These receptors were collected from a person between 18 and 65 years old who received the Ad26.COV2.S COVID-19 vaccine or a placebo. Both conserved end residues are part of each CDR3. D genes are given only for firm matches. A row's size may be missing; if present it is once, few, many or a size class.

j_call v_call clone_size d_call cdr3_nt cdr3_aa
TRBJ2-1 TRBV27 . . TGTGCCAGCAGTTTATTTCGCTACCACAATGAGCAGTTCTTC CASSLFRYHNEQFF
TRBJ2-3 TRBV29-1 . TRBD1 TGCAGCGTTGGGGACAGGGGGCTAGGAGATACGCAGTATTTT CSVGDRGLGDTQYF
TRBJ1-3 TRBV5-1 . . TGCGCCAGTTTGAGTAAGAGCTCTGGAAACACCATATATTTT CASLSKSSGNTIYF
TRBJ1-1 TRBV6-2/TRBV6-3 . . TGTGCCAGCAGTTACTCGAGCAGGGAGGGAAACACTGAAGCTTTCTTT CASSYSSREGNTEAFF
TRBJ2-6 TRBV29-1 . . TGCAGCGTTGTCGTAGCGGGGGCCAACGTCCTGACTTTC CSVVVAGANVLTF
TRBJ2-7 TRBV2 . . TGTGCCAGCAGGCCCGGACAGAGCTCCTACGAGCAGTACTTC CASRPGQSSYEQYF
TRBJ1-2 TRBV4-3 . . TGCGCCAGCAGCCAAGAAACAGGGACCCACTATGGCTACACCTTC CASSQETGTHYGYTF
TRBJ2-3 TRBV30 . TRBD2 TGTGCTACTGAGCGGGAGGGCCGGGATACGCAGTATTTT CATEREGRDTQYF
TRBJ2-1 TRBV19 . . TGTGCCAGTAGTAGCGACAGGGAGGCCTACAATGAGCAGTTCTTC CASSSDREAYNEQFF
TRBJ2-7 TRBV27 . . TGTGCCAGCAGTTTTGGCCAATCTTACGAGCAGTACTTC CASSFGQSYEQYF
TRBJ2-1 TRBV5-1 once TRBD2 TGCGCCAGCAGCTTCGGACTAGCGGGAGTACACAATGAGCAGTTCTTC CASSFGLAGVHNEQFF
TRBJ2-1 TRBV5-5 . TRBD2 TGTGCCAGCAGCGTTCGGGTTCCCGGACTAGGGGATCATGAGCAGTTCTTC CASSVRVPGLGDHEQFF
TRBJ2-1 TRBV6-5 . . TGTGCCAGCAGTATTGGACAGCTGAGGTACAATGAGCAGTTCTTC CASSIGQLRYNEQFF
TRBJ2-7 TRBV7-2 . . TGTGCCAGCAGACCTGGACGCCTCAGCTCCTACGAGCAGTACTTC CASRPGRLSSYEQYF
TRBJ1-6 TRBV19 . TRBD1 TGTGCCAGTAGTAGAACCGGGACAGGGGGTTCACCCCTCCACTTT CASSRTGTGGSPLHF
TRBJ1-2 TRBV6-1 . . TGTGCCAGCAGTGAAGCGGTGACAGCCTCTTATGGCTACACCTTC CASSEAVTASYGYTF
TRBJ1-1 TRBV30 . . TGTGCCTGGAGTCGGGGGGCGCCGGTGGCTGAAGCTTTCTTT CAWSRGAPVAEAFF
TRBJ2-2 TRBV11-2 . . TGTGCCAGCAGCTTAGTCTCCCGAGCGAACACCGGGGAGCTGTTTTTT CASSLVSRANTGELFF
TRBJ1-1 TRBV7-6 . TRBD1 TGTGCCAGCAGCGGCCGGGACAGGGGTGAAGCTTTCTTT CASSGRDRGEAFF
TRBJ2-3 TRBV24-1 . . TGTGCCACCAGTGATTCTGGACAAACAGATACGCAGTATTTT CATSDSGQTDTQYF
TRBJ2-1 TRBV15 . . TGTGCCACCAGCAGATCACGGGACACCTATGAGCAGTTCTTC CATSRSRDTYEQFF
TRBJ1-6 TRBV28 . . TGTGCCTCAGCAGGATACGTTGGGGATTCACCCCTCCACTTT CASAGYVGDSPLHF
TRBJ1-6 TRBV30 . . TGTGCCTGGGAACAGGGTTTTAATTCACCCCTCCACTTT CAWEQGFNSPLHF
TRBJ2-5 TRBV6-5 few TRBD2 TGTGCCAGCAGTTACGGACTAGCGGGAGAGACCCAGTACTTC CASSYGLAGETQYF
TRBJ2-7 TRBV6-2/TRBV6-3 . . TGTGCCAGCAGTTACCCGATCCTAAGAGCCGCCGGGACAAATTACGAGCAGTACTTC CASSYPILRAAGTNYEQYF
TRBJ1-5 TRBV19 . . TGTGCCAGTAGTATAGATGCGGGGAGCAATCAGCCCCAGCATTTT CASSIDAGSNQPQHF
TRBJ2-5 TRBV5-1 . . TGCGCCAGCAGCTTGTTACTAAACCAAGAGACCCAGTACTTC CASSLLLNQETQYF
TRBJ1-3 TRBV9 . . TGTGCCAGCAGCGTAGTAGAGGGAGGAGGTGGAAACACCATATATTTT CASSVVEGGGGNTIYF
TRBJ1-1 TRBV11-1 . TRBD1 TGTGCCAGCAGCTTAGCGCAGGGGGGCCTGAACACTGAAGCTTTCTTT CASSLAQGGLNTEAFF
TRBJ1-1 TRBV7-9 . TRBD1 TGTGCCAGCAGCTTAGCCGCCGGGACAGGGGGCTGGATAGGGACTGAAGCTTTCTTT CASSLAAGTGGWIGTEAFF
TRBJ1-3 TRBV10-3 . . TGTGCCATCAGTGAGTCGGCCAGGGACTTACTCTCTGGAAACACCATATATTTT CAISESARDLLSGNTIYF
TRBJ2-3 TRBV6-6 . . TGTGCCAGCATAGGAGGGGATACGCAGTATTTT CASIGGDTQYF
TRBJ2-1 TRBV10-3 . TRBD2 TGTGCCATCAGTGGAATAGGTACCAAGCGGGAGCTGAATGAGCAGTTCTTC CAISGIGTKRELNEQFF
TRBJ2-1 TRBV11-2 . . TGTGCCAGCAGCGAGGGCCTGGCGTACAATGAGCAGTTCTTC CASSEGLAYNEQFF
TRBJ2-1 TRBV6-1 . . TGTGCCAGCAGTGAAGGAGGGGGCGGGAGGAATGAGCAGTTCTTC CASSEGGGGRNEQFF
TRBJ2-4 TRBV6-5 . . TGTGCCAGCAGTTACTTCCCGACAGGTGGCAAAAACATTCAGTACTTC CASSYFPTGGKNIQYF
TRBJ1-1 TRBV3-1/TRBV3-2 once . TGTGCCAGCAGCCTCGGGACGGGAGGCGCTGAAGCTTTCTTT CASSLGTGGAEAFF
TRBJ2-1 TRBV19 . . TGTGCCAGTAGTATCGGGCGTGAGCAGTTCTTC CASSIGREQFF
TRBJ1-3 TRBV12-3/TRBV12-4 . . TGTGCCAGCAGCTTGTGGGACACCATATATTTT CASSLWDTIYF
TRBJ2-1 TRBV29-1 few . TGCAGCGTGAGACTGTACGATGAGCAGTTCTTC CSVRLYDEQFF
TRBJ2-1 TRBV10-3 once TRBD1 TGTGCCATCAGTGAGTGGGCGGGACAGGGTCTGGATGAGCAGTTCTTC CAISEWAGQGLDEQFF
TRBJ1-2 TRBV3-1/TRBV3-2 . . TGTGCCAGCAGCCAGGGTGCAGGGCTTAACTATGGCTACACCTTC CASSQGAGLNYGYTF
TRBJ1-2 TRBV29-1 . . TGCAGCGTTTTTTATGGGACACCCAACTATGGCTACACCTTC CSVFYGTPNYGYTF
TRBJ1-1 TRBV28 . . TGTGCCAGCAGTTTGGATGGACAGACTGAAGCTTTCTTT CASSLDGQTEAFF
TRBJ1-5 TRBV28 . TRBD1 TGTGCCAGCAGTCGTCCCGGGGACAGGGACAATCAGCCCCAGCATTTT CASSRPGDRDNQPQHF
TRBJ2-7 TRBV10-3 . TRBD2 TGTGCAGCCAGCGGGATGGCGTACGAGCAGTACTTC CAASGMAYEQYF
TRBJ1-1 TRBV5-8 . . TGTGCCAGCAGCTCCGGGACAACCGGCGTCGGAGACACTGAAGCTTTCTTT CASSSGTTGVGDTEAFF
TRBJ1-2 TRBV19 . TRBD1 TGTGCCAGTAGTCTTCGGACAGGGGTCGGCTACACCTTC CASSLRTGVGYTF
TRBJ2-3 TRBV7-9 . TRBD1 TGTGCCAGCCCTAACAGGGGGCAGAGCACAGATACGCAGTATTTT CASPNRGQSTDTQYF
TRBJ2-7 TRBV5-8 . . TGTGCCAGCAGCTCCCCCAGGGGATACGAGCAGTACTTC CASSSPRGYEQYF
TRBJ2-7 TRBV12-3/TRBV12-4 . . TGTGCCAGCAGTTTAAACGACGAGCAGTACTTC CASSLNDEQYF
TRBJ1-1 TRBV4-1 . . TGCGCCAGCAGCCAAGGCCGGGGGACCGGGAACACTGAAGCTTTCTTT CASSQGRGTGNTEAFF
TRBJ2-1 TRBV14 . TRBD1 TGTGCCAGCAGCCAAGTAGGGACAGGGCTTTACAATGAGCAGTTCTTC CASSQVGTGLYNEQFF
TRBJ2-4 TRBV18 . TRBD2 TGTGCCAGCTCACCATGGACTAGCGGGAGTGGGGCCAAAAACATTCAGTACTTC CASSPWTSGSGAKNIQYF
TRBJ1-1 TRBV5-8 . TRBD1 TGTGCCAGCAGCTTAGGGGGCCCGAACACTGAAGCTTTCTTT CASSLGGPNTEAFF
TRBJ2-1 TRBV7-9 . . TGTGCCAGCAGCCTCACGCCCTTGATGAATGAGCAGTTCTTC CASSLTPLMNEQFF
TRBJ2-1 TRBV4-1 . TRBD2 TGCGCCAGCAGCCTCCGACTAGCGGGAGGCCCATTAAATGAGCAGTTCTTC CASSLRLAGGPLNEQFF
TRBJ2-6 TRBV4-3 . . TGCGCCAGCAGCCAAGCTGACAGTCCCTCTGGGGCCAACGTCCTGACTTTC CASSQADSPSGANVLTF